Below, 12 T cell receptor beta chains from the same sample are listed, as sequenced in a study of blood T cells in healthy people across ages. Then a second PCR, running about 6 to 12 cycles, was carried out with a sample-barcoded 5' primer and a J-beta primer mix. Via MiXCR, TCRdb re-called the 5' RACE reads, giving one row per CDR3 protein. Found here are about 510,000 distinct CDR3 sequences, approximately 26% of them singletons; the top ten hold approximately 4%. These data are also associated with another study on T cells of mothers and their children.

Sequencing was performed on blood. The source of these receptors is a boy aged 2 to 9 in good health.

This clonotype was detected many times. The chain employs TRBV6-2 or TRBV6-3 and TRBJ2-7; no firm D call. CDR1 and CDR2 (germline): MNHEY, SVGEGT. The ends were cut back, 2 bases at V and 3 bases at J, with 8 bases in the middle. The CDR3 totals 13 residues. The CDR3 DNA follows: TGTGCCAGCAGTTACGTTGCAATCTACGAGCAGTACTTC. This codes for CASSYVAIYEQYF.

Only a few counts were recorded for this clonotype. CDR3 DNA sequence: TGTGCCAGCAGCCGCATGGGACAGTACAATGAGCAGTTCTTC. This translates into CASSRMGQYNEQFF. The genes are TRBV14 and TRBJ2-1, with 7 bases fitting TRBD1. The CDR3 runs to 14 residues. The germline CDR1 and CDR2 sequences are SGHDN and FVKESK. Trimming at V came to 4 bases and at J to 4 bases, leaving 4 bases not matched to a gene. Based on the CDR3 plus reference TRBV14 and TRBJ2-1, the full variable domain is EAGVTQFPSHSVIEKGQTVTLRCDPISGHDNLYWYRRVMGKEIKFLLHFVKESKQDESGMPNNRFLAERTGGTYSTLKVQPAELEDSGVYFCASSRMGQYNEQFFGPGTRLTVL.

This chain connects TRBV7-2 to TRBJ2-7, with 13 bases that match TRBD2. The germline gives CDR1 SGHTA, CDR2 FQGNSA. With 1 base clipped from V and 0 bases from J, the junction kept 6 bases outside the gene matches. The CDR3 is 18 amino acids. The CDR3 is CASSLEGLAGAFSYEQYF. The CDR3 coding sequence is TGTGCCAGCAGCTTAGAAGGACTAGCGGGAGCCTTCTCCTACGAGCAGTACTTC.

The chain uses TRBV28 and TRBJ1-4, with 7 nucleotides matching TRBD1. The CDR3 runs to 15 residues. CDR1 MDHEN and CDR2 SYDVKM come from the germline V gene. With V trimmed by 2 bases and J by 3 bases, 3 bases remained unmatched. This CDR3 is CASSLLDRANEKLFF. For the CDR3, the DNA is TGTGCCAGCAGTTTACTCGACAGGGCTAATGAAAAACTGTTTTTT.

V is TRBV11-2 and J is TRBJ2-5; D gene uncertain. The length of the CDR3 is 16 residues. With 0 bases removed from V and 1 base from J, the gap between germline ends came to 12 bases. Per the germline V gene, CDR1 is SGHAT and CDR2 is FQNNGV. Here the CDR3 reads CASSLDLGETQETQYF. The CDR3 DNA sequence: TGTGCCAGCAGCTTAGATTTAGGAGAGACCCAAGAGACCCAGTACTTC.

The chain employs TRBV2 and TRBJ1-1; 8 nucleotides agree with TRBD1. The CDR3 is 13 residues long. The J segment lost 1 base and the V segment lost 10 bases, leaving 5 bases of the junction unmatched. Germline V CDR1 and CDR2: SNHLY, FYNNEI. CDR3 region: CANRTGKNTEAFF. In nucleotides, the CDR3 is TGTGCCAATAGGACAGGGAAGAACACTGAAGCTTTCTTT.

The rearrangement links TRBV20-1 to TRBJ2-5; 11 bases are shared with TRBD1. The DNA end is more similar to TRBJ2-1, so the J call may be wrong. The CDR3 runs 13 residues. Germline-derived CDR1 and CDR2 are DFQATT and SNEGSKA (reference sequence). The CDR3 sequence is CSAPGQGVNEQFF. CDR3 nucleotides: TGCAGTGCCCCGGGACAGGGGGTCAATGAGCAGTTCTTC.

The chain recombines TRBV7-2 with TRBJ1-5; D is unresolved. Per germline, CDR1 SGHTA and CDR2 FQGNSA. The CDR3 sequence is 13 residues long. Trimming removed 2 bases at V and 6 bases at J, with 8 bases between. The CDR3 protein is CASSLQERQPQHF. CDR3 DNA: TGTGCCAGCAGCTTACAGGAACGTCAGCCCCAGCATTTT.

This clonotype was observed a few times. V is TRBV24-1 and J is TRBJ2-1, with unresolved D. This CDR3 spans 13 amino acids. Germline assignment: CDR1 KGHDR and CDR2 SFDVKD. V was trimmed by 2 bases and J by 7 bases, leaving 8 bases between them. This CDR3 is CATSDSKANEQFF. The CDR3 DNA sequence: TGTGCCACCAGTGATTCTAAAGCGAATGAGCAGTTCTTC.

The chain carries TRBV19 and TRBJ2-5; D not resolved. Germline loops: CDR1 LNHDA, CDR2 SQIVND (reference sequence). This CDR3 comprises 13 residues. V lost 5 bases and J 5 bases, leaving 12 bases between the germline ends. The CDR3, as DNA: TGTGCCAGTAGTTCGGTCCCCCCCGAGACCCAGTACTTC. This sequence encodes CASSSVPPETQYF.

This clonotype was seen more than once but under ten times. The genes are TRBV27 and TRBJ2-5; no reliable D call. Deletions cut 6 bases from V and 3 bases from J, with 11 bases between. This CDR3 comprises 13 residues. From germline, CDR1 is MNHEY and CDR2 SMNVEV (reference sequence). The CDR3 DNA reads TGTGCCAGCAGGGCGTTCATTGAAGAGACCCAGTACTTC. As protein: CASRAFIEETQYF.

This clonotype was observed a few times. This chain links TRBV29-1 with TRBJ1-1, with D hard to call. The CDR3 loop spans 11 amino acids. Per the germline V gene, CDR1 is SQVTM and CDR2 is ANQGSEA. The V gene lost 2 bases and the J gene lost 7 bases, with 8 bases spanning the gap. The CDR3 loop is CSVESPSEAFF. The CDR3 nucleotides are TGCAGCGTTGAATCTCCGAGTGAAGCTTTCTTT. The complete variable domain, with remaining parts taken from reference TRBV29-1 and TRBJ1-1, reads SAVISQKPSRDICQRGTSLTIQCQVDSQVTMMFWYRQQPGQSLTLIATANQGSEATYESGFVIDKFPISRPNLTFSTLTVSNMSPEDSSIYLCSVESPSEAFFGQGTRLTVV.